What follows describes a single TCR beta chain. The protocol was immunoSEQ multiplex PCR, while the TCRdb copy is restricted to in-frame clones and leaves out a portion. The sample has under 50,000 clones; approximately 86% are singletons. The CDR3 covers 16 residues. The germline CDR1 and CDR2 sequences are MGHRA and YSYEKL. V gave up 1 base and J gave up 0 bases, with 13 bases separating them. This record comes from a study of OX40 agonist ivuxolimab in advanced cancers. The source of this sequence is an adult with an advanced solid tumor such as melanoma, head and neck, liver or kidney cancer. The V and J genes are TRBV4-1 and TRBJ2-7, with D maybe TRBD1 (6 bases). The sample here was CD4+ or CD8+ T cells sorted from blood, taken in a trial of the OX40 agonist ivuxolimab. This CDR3 reads CASSQGATGSSYEQYF. The CDR3 nucleotides read TGCGCCAGCAGCCAAGGGGCGACAGGAAGCTCCTACGAGCAGTACTTC.